This is a list of T cell receptor beta chains from one sample in a study of blood T cell repertoires in COVID-19. Produced via immunoSEQ multiplex PCR; TCRdb's table is partial and in-frame only. The data contain some 71,000 clones, roughly 82% of them singletons. Input material: peripheral blood. Receptors originate from a woman in her 50s with acute or convalescent COVID-19. Both conserved end residues are part of each CDR3. The order of the fields is J gene, V gene, D gene, clone size, CDR3 protein, CDR3 DNA. The D gene is left open where the match is weak. The listing skips clone size in some rows; elsewhere it reads once, few, many or a size class.

J gene: TRBJ2-2; V gene: TRBV6-4; D gene: TRBD1; clone size: .; CDR3 protein: CASRPDRDTGELFF; CDR3 DNA: TGTGCCAGCAGACCGGACAGGGACACCGGGGAGCTGTTTTTT
J gene: TRBJ2-3; V gene: TRBV5-4; D gene: .; clone size: .; CDR3 protein: CASNGGNTDTQYF; CDR3 DNA: TGTGCCAGCAATGGGGGGAACACAGATACGCAGTATTTT
J gene: TRBJ2-7; V gene: TRBV28; D gene: TRBD2; clone size: .; CDR3 protein: CASSLGLAGGREQYF; CDR3 DNA: TGTGCCAGCAGTTTAGGGCTAGCGGGGGGACGGGAGCAGTACTTC
J gene: TRBJ1-4; V gene: TRBV4-3; D gene: TRBD1; clone size: .; CDR3 protein: CASSRGARGNEKLFF; CDR3 DNA: TGCGCCAGCAGCCGGGGGGCCAGGGGGAATGAAAAACTGTTTTTT
J gene: TRBJ1-4; V gene: TRBV2; D gene: .; clone size: .; CDR3 protein: CASSAMGPNEKLFF; CDR3 DNA: TGTGCCAGCAGTGCGATGGGCCCTAATGAAAAACTGTTTTTT
J gene: TRBJ2-7; V gene: TRBV28; D gene: .; clone size: .; CDR3 protein: CASTGAYEQYF; CDR3 DNA: TGTGCCAGCACGGGGGCCTACGAGCAGTACTTC
J gene: TRBJ2-1; V gene: TRBV29-1; D gene: TRBD2; clone size: .; CDR3 protein: CSVPTSGSHNEQFF; CDR3 DNA: TGCAGCGTACCGACTAGCGGGTCTCACAATGAGCAGTTCTTC
J gene: TRBJ1-2; V gene: TRBV7-2; D gene: .; clone size: few; CDR3 protein: CASSLDRVAGYTF; CDR3 DNA: TGTGCCAGCAGCTTAGACAGGGTAGCTGGCTACACCTTC
J gene: TRBJ2-2; V gene: TRBV2; D gene: .; clone size: .; CDR3 protein: CASSVLRGDTGELFF; CDR3 DNA: TGTGCCAGCAGTGTTCTCAGGGGCGACACCGGGGAGCTGTTTTTT
J gene: TRBJ2-1; V gene: TRBV7-5; D gene: .; clone size: .; CDR3 protein: CVRSFRDTSYNEQFF; CDR3 DNA: TGTGTCAGAAGCTTCCGGGACACTTCCTACAATGAGCAGTTCTTC
J gene: TRBJ1-4; V gene: TRBV24-1; D gene: .; clone size: .; CDR3 protein: CATSDPGHSNEKLFF; CDR3 DNA: TGTGCCACCAGTGACCCGGGACACTCTAATGAAAAACTGTTTTTT
J gene: TRBJ1-2; V gene: TRBV5-5; D gene: TRBD1; clone size: .; CDR3 protein: CASSLVRGQGYGYTF; CDR3 DNA: TGTGCCAGCAGCTTGGTCCGAGGACAGGGCTATGGCTACACCTTC
J gene: TRBJ1-1; V gene: TRBV5-4; D gene: .; clone size: .; CDR3 protein: CASSRQPLNTEAFF; CDR3 DNA: TGTGCCAGCAGTCGACAGCCCTTGAACACTGAAGCTTTCTTT
J gene: TRBJ2-7; V gene: TRBV27; D gene: .; clone size: .; CDR3 protein: CASSTAQEAYEQYF; CDR3 DNA: TGTGCCAGCAGTACTGCGCAGGAGGCCTACGAGCAGTACTTC
J gene: TRBJ2-5; V gene: TRBV7-2; D gene: TRBD1; clone size: once; CDR3 protein: CASSLRPQGAVETQYF; CDR3 DNA: TGTGCCAGCAGCTTACGTCCCCAGGGGGCTGTTGAGACCCAGTACTTC
J gene: TRBJ2-1; V gene: TRBV5-1; D gene: TRBD2; clone size: .; CDR3 protein: CASTVTGTSDNEQFF; CDR3 DNA: TGCGCCAGCACCGTTACCGGGACTAGCGACAATGAGCAGTTCTTC
J gene: TRBJ2-5; V gene: TRBV11-2; D gene: TRBD2; clone size: .; CDR3 protein: CASSTGGKLETQYF; CDR3 DNA: TGTGCCAGCAGCACCGGGGGGAAACTGGAGACCCAGTACTTC
J gene: TRBJ2-5; V gene: TRBV18; D gene: .; clone size: .; CDR3 protein: CASSPRQETQYF; CDR3 DNA: TGTGCCAGCTCACCGCGGCAAGAGACCCAGTACTTC
J gene: TRBJ2-5; V gene: TRBV5-1; D gene: .; clone size: .; CDR3 protein: CASSSLGWESGETQYF; CDR3 DNA: TGCGCCAGCAGCTCGCTCGGGTGGGAGTCGGGGGAGACCCAGTACTTC
J gene: TRBJ2-2; V gene: TRBV5-1; D gene: TRBD1; clone size: .; CDR3 protein: CASSLDRGDTGELFF; CDR3 DNA: TGCGCCAGCAGCTTGGACAGGGGGGACACCGGGGAGCTGTTTTTT
J gene: TRBJ2-5; V gene: TRBV9; D gene: .; clone size: .; CDR3 protein: CASSVEGEETQYF; CDR3 DNA: TGTGCCAGCAGCGTAGAAGGGGAAGAGACCCAGTACTTC
J gene: TRBJ2-7; V gene: TRBV5-1; D gene: .; clone size: .; CDR3 protein: CASSLVYREHLPYEQYF; CDR3 DNA: TGCGCCAGCAGCTTGGTTTATAGGGAGCACCTGCCCTACGAGCAGTACTTC
J gene: TRBJ1-5; V gene: TRBV2; D gene: TRBD1; clone size: .; CDR3 protein: CASVDRIFQPQHF; CDR3 DNA: TGTGCCAGCGTGGACAGGATTTTTCAGCCCCAGCATTTT
J gene: TRBJ2-1; V gene: TRBV29-1; D gene: TRBD2; clone size: .; CDR3 protein: CSVALRGDNEQFF; CDR3 DNA: TGCAGCGTTGCCCTGCGGGGGGACAATGAGCAGTTCTTC
J gene: TRBJ1-2; V gene: TRBV24-1; D gene: .; clone size: .; CDR3 protein: CATSAGDLLYGYTF; CDR3 DNA: TGTGCCACCAGTGCGGGGGACCTGCTCTATGGCTACACCTTC
J gene: TRBJ2-2; V gene: TRBV28; D gene: TRBD2; clone size: .; CDR3 protein: CASSPPGGVAGELFF; CDR3 DNA: TGTGCCAGCAGCCCCCCGGGAGGGGTAGCCGGGGAGCTGTTTTTT
J gene: TRBJ2-2; V gene: TRBV5-4; D gene: .; clone size: .; CDR3 protein: CASSLDGSRELFF; CDR3 DNA: TGTGCCAGCAGCTTGGACGGGAGCAGGGAGCTGTTTTTT